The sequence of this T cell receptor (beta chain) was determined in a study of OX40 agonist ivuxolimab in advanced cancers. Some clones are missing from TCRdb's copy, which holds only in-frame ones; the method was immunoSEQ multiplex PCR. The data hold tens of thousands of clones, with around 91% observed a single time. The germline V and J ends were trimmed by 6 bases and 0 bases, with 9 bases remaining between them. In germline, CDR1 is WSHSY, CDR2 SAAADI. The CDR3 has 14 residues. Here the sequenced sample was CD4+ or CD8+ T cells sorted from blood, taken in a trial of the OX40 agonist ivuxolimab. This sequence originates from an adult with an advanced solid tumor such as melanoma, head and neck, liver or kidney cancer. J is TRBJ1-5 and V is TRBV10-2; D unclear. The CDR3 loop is CASRDGYSNQPQHF. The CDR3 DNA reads TGCGCCAGCAGGGACGGTTATAGCAATCAGCCCCAGCATTTT.